This is a list of T cell receptor beta chains from one sample in a study of shared clonotypes between healthy human individuals. Produced via immunoSEQ multiplex PCR; TCRdb's table is partial and in-frame only. Here the sample spans hundreds of thousands of clones, approximately 96% being singletons. The sequencing input was naive CD8+ T cells sorted from blood. The receptors originated from a woman in her 30s in good health. The CDR3 runs from the conserved cysteine through the conserved F or W. The D gene is left open where the match is weak. Clone size appears in some rows only: once, few, many, or a class for an expanded clone.

D	J	size	V	CDR3	DNA
-	TRBJ1-1	-	TRBV27	CASSYGGGNTEAFF	TGTGCCAGCAGCTATGGGGGGGGAAACACTGAAGCTTTCTTT
-	TRBJ2-7	-	TRBV7-5	CVRSDLAGMYEQYF	TGTGTCAGAAGCGACCTAGCGGGAATGTACGAGCAGTACTTC
-	TRBJ1-3	-	TRBV7-9	CASSLGNTIYF	TGTGCCAGCAGCTTAGGAAACACCATATATTTT
TRBD2	TRBJ2-1	-	TRBV27	CASSPLADYNEQFF	TGTGCCAGCAGCCCACTAGCGGATTACAATGAGCAGTTCTTC
TRBD2	TRBJ2-3	-	TRBV7-3	CASSLAGAADTQYF	TGTGCCAGCAGCTTAGCGGGAGCCGCAGATACGCAGTATTTT
TRBD2	TRBJ2-1	-	TRBV29-1	CSVEGSLAGGGYNEQFF	TGCAGCGTTGAAGGGTCACTAGCGGGAGGGGGGTACAATGAGCAGTTCTTC
-	TRBJ2-7	once	TRBV11-1	CASSLVGVSAEQYF	TGTGCCAGCAGCTTAGTAGGTGTTTCCGCCGAGCAGTACTTC
-	TRBJ1-1	-	TRBV27	CASSPRGGPAFF	TGTGCCAGCAGTCCCCGAGGGGGGCCAGCTTTCTTT
TRBD1	TRBJ1-2	once	TRBV29-1	CSVDYGTGVEGYTF	TGCAGCGTTGATTACGGGACAGGGGTTGAAGGCTACACCTTC
-	TRBJ1-5	-	TRBV28	CASRSTDGNQPQHF	TGTGCCAGCAGAAGTACGGATGGCAATCAGCCCCAGCATTTT
TRBD1	TRBJ2-7	-	TRBV14	CASSRTGTGIYEQYF	TGTGCCAGCAGCCGAACCGGGACAGGGATATACGAGCAGTACTTC
-	TRBJ2-7	-	TRBV14	CASSQVNYEQYF	TGTGCCAGCAGCCAAGTGAACTACGAGCAGTACTTC
TRBD2	TRBJ2-1	-	TRBV7-9	CASTPKGWGTSYNEQFF	TGTGCCAGCACCCCGAAGGGCTGGGGGACTAGCTACAATGAGCAGTTCTTC
-	TRBJ1-5	-	TRBV28	CASTPSNQPQHF	TGTGCCAGCACCCCCAGCAATCAGCCCCAGCATTTT
-	TRBJ1-5	-	TRBV12-2	CASRFRSPTGSVEEPQHF	TGTGCAAGTCGCTTTAGGTCCCCGACAGGGTCGGTGGAGGAACCCCAGCATTTT
TRBD1	TRBJ2-5	-	TRBV19	CASSILGQGALETQYF	TGTGCCAGTAGTATTTTGGGACAGGGGGCTTTAGAGACCCAGTACTTC
TRBD2	TRBJ2-7	-	TRBV11-2	CASSPPGLAGVGEQYF	TGTGCCAGCAGCCCTCCAGGACTAGCGGGAGTTGGGGAGCAGTACTTC
TRBD2	TRBJ2-3	-	TRBV7-2	CASSLETSGRGTDTQYF	TGTGCCAGCAGCTTGGAGACTAGCGGGAGAGGTACAGATACGCAGTATTTT